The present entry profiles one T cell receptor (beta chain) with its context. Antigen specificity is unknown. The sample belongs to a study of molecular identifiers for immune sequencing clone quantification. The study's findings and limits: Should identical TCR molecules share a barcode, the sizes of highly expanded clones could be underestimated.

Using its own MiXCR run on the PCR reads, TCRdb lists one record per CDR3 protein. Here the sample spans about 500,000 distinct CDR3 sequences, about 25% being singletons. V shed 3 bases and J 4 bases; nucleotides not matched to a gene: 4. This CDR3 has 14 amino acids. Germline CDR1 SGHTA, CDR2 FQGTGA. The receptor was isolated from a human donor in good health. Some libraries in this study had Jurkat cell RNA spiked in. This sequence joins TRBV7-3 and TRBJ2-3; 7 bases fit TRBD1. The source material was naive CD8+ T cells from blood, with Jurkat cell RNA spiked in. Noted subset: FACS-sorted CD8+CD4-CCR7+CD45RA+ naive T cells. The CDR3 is CASSLTGFSDTQYF. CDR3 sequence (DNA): TGTGCCAGCAGCTTGACAGGGTTTTCAGATACGCAGTATTTT.